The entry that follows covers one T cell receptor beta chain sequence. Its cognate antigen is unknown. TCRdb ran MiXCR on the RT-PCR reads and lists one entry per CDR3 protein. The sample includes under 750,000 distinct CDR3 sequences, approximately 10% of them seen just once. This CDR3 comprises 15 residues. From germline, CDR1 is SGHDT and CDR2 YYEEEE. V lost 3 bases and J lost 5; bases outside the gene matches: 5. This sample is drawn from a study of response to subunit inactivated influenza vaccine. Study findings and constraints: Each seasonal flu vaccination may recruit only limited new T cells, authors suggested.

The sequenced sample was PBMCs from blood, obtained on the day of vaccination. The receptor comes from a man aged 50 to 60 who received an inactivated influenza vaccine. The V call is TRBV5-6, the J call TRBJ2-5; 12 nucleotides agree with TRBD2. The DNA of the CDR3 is TGTGCCAGCAGCTACCTGGGACTAGCGGGTGAGACCCAGTACTTC. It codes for CASSYLGLAGETQYF.